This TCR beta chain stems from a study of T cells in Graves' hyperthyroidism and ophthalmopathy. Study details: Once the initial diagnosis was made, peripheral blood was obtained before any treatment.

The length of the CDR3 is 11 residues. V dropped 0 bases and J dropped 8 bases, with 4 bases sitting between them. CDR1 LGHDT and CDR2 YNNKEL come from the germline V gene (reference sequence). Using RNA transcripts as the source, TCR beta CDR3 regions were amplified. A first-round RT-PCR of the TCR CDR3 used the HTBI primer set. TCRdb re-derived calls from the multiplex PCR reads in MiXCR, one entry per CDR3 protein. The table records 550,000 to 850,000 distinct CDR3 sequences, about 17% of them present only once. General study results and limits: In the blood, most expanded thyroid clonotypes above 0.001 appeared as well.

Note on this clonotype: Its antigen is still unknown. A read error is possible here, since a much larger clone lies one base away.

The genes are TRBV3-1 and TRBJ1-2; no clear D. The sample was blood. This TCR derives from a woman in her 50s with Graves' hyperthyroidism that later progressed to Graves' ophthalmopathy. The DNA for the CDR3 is TGTGCCAGCAGCCAAGATCCCGGCTACACCTTC. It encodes CASSQDPGYTF.